This T cell receptor beta chain was recorded in a study of blood T cell repertoires in COVID-19. Turning to the study itself: PBMCs, B-cell-depleted T cells, or T cells were the source of the cDNA or gDNA that made up the material.

In the authors' workflow: It was from reference gene primer amplification that nucleated cell counts were estimated. Only in-frame clones appear in the TCRdb table, and some are missing; sequencing was by immunoSEQ multiplex PCR. The V and J calls and clone size are taken from that table; D and trimming were inferred from the DNA. The table includes more than 200,000 clones, approximately 80% detected once. The CDR3 is 15 amino acids. Germline-derived CDR1 and CDR2 are SGHRS and YFSETQ. The ends were cut back, 4 bases at V and 6 bases at J, with 14 bases in the middle. This clone is a singleton in its sample.

Specimen: peripheral blood. This TCR came from a woman between 35 and 50 years old who had recovered from COVID-19. V usage is TRBV5-1 and J usage is TRBJ1-6; TRBD1 might be the D (6 bases). CDR3 nucleotides: TGCGCCAGCAGCACCGGACGGGGGGCTAATTCACCCCTCCACTTT. Protein product: CASSTGRGANSPLHF.